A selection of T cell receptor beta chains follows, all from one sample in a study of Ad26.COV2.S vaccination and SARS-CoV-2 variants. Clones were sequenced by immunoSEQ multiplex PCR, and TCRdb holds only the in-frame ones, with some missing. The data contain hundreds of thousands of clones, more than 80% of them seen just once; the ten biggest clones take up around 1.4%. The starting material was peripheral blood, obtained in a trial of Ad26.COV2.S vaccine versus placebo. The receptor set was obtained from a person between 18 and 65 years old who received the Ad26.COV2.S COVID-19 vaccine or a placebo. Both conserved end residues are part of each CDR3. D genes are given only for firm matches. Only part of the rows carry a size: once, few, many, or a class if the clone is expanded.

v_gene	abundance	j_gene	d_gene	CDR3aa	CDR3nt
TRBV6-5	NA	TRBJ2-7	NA	CASSKGGTRYEQYF	TGTGCCAGCAGTAAGGGGGGGACCCGCTACGAGCAGTACTTC
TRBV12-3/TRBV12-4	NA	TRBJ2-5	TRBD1	CASRQGFLETQYF	TGTGCCAGCAGACAGGGGTTTTTGGAGACCCAGTACTTC
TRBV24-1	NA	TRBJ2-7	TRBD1	CATSVLTGGLDEQYF	TGTGCCACCAGTGTCTTGACAGGGGGCCTGGACGAGCAGTACTTC
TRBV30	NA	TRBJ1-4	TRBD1	CAWSVQQGGYEKLFF	TGTGCCTGGAGTGTACAGCAGGGGGGTTATGAAAAACTGTTTTTT
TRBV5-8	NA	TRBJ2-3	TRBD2	CASSFSGTSGATDTQYF	TGTGCCAGCAGCTTTTCCGGGACTAGCGGGGCCACAGATACGCAGTATTTT
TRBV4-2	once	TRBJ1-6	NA	CASSQTSGPSNSPLHF	TGTGCCAGCAGCCAGACATCGGGTCCTTCGAATTCACCCCTCCACTTT
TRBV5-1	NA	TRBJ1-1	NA	CASSLSRGGNTEAFF	TGCGCCAGCAGCTTGTCTCGAGGGGGTAACACTGAAGCTTTCTTT
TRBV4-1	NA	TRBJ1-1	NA	CASSQSLGMNTEAFF	TGCGCCAGCAGCCAATCGCTGGGCATGAACACTGAAGCTTTCTTT
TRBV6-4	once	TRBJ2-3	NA	CATSPMAGAPSDTQYF	TGTGCCACCAGTCCGATGGCGGGGGCCCCCAGTGATACGCAGTATTTT
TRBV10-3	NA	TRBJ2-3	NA	CAISEPGRGADTQYF	TGTGCCATCAGTGAGCCCGGGAGAGGGGCAGATACGCAGTATTTT
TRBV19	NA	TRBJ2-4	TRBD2	CASSPRTSGGTNIQYF	TGTGCCAGTAGTCCGAGGACTAGCGGGGGTACGAACATTCAGTACTTC
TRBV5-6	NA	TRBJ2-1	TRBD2	CASRPGTRHNEQFF	TGTGCCAGCCGACCCGGGACTAGGCACAATGAGCAGTTCTTC
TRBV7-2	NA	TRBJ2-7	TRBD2	CASSLRTSGRVYEQYF	TGTGCCAGCAGCCTCCGGACTAGCGGGAGGGTCTACGAGCAGTACTTC
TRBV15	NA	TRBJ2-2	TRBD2	CATSRPGTSGSTGELFF	TGTGCCACCAGCAGACCCGGGACTAGCGGGAGCACCGGGGAGCTGTTTTTT
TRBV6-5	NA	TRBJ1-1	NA	CASIKGWGYEAFF	TGTGCCAGCATCAAGGGTTGGGGATATGAAGCTTTCTTT
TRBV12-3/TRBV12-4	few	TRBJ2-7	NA	CASSLLFGDEQYF	TGTGCCAGCAGCCTCCTTTTCGGGGACGAGCAGTACTTC
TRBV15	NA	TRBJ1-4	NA	CATSRSREDEKLFF	TGTGCCACCAGTAGGAGCAGGGAGGATGAAAAACTGTTTTTT
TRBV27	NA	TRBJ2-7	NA	CASSLKGIPLSYEQYF	TGTGCCAGCAGCTTGAAAGGGATACCCCTTTCCTACGAGCAGTACTTC
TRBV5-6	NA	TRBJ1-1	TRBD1	CASSLQGPGTEAFF	TGTGCCAGCAGCTTACAGGGGCCGGGCACTGAAGCTTTCTTT
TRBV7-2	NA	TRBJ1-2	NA	CASSFDISSGYGYTF	TGTGCCAGCAGCTTCGACATTTCCTCGGGCTATGGCTACACCTTC
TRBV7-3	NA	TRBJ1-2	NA	CASSRRGGDGYTF	TGTGCCAGCAGTCGAAGGGGGGGAGATGGCTACACCTTC
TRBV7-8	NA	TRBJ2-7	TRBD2	CASSLTSGPLTYEQYF	TGTGCCAGCAGCTTAACTAGCGGGCCCCTTACCTACGAGCAGTACTTC
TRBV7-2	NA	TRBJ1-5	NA	CASSLGGVKSNQPQHF	TGTGCCAGCAGCTTAGGGGGAGTAAAGTCCAATCAGCCCCAGCATTTT
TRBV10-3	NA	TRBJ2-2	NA	CAISGQGGTGELFF	TGTGCCATCAGTGGACAGGGAGGGACCGGGGAGCTGTTTTTT
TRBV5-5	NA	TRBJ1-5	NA	CASSPNLRGNQPQHF	TGTGCCAGCAGCCCAAACCTCAGGGGCAATCAGCCCCAGCATTTT